These T cell receptor beta chains were read from a single sample in a study of T-cell memory formation after mild COVID-19. TCRdb itself ran the 5' RACE reads through MiXCR, one entry per CDR3 protein. The table records approximately 150,000 distinct CDR3 sequences, about 14% of them present only once. The sequenced sample consisted of PBMCs or a T cell subset sorted from them (not recorded which). Receptors originate from an adult woman who had mild COVID-19 (a few samples of this study predate the infection). Cell type and time point are not known. Each CDR3 is given with its conserved first and last residue.

V,CDR3
TRBV5-1,CASSASGYSYEQYF
TRBV14,CASSQGSVLSHIRPNTEAFF
TRBV9,CASSVNPRTSGTGELFF
TRBV27,CASSFRGQGGYEQYF
TRBV3-1,CASSSGGMLGTF
TRBV11-2,CASSLAGGRTDTQYF
TRBV27,CASSSGTLTINEQFF
TRBV7-9,CASSVRTGSYEQYF
TRBV6-5,CASSLRLANEQFF
TRBV5-1,CASRPHGSYEQYF
TRBV18,CASSPGLNTEAFF
TRBV5-6,CASSPLAGDLLYNEQFF
TRBV12-3/TRBV12-4,CASSPEAASRNIQYF
TRBV6-5,CASRTPPDRDSYGYTF
TRBV7-2,CASSFWGLAGPGYEQYF
TRBV2,CASGHQIPGELFF
TRBV7-8,CASSYSLLAGSGNEQFF
TRBV6-5,CASSYEGAAYNEQFF
TRBV5-6,CASSFRRSDAHEQYF
TRBV3-1,CASGTSEYNEQFF
TRBV18,CASSLQGQGTQETQYF
TRBV19,CASRLAGSPGTQYF
TRBV15,CATSRDPGGNWQYF
TRBV11-2,CASSLTTSASGRARASFYEQYF
TRBV27,CASRLTGISYEQYF
TRBV7-9,CASRAGPETQYF
TRBV5-1,CASSPPGGSTNEKLFF
TRBV29-1,CSAKPGLAGTEQFF
TRBV24-1,CATSDWRQAYGYTF
TRBV9,CASSSRGTENSPLHF
TRBV7-3,CASSWTVTDTQYF
TRBV24-1,CATSGDRDATNQPQHF
TRBV20-1,CSANPGGRGNQPQHF
TRBV19,CASSIEYRSGSYNEQFF
TRBV15,CATSRARVAGPYNEQFF
TRBV6-1,CASSATRGDTQYF
TRBV9,CASSVGDGTGELFF
TRBV6-5,CASKAEDTEAFF
TRBV27,CASPGGWDGQPQHF
TRBV11-3,CASSFERGSTDTQYF
TRBV12-3/TRBV12-4,CASSPGTSGGYNEQFF
TRBV13,CASSFRQGAVAKNIQYF
TRBV12-3/TRBV12-4,CASRTGGYEQYF
TRBV29-1,CSVEDLNAGQVRYEQYF
TRBV12-3/TRBV12-4,CASSNPLAGADTQYF
TRBV4-1,CASSRQGADTEAFF
TRBV6-5,CASSYSASGGFAEQFF
TRBV5-1,CASSSWTRDEQFF
TRBV23-1,CASSQSGLAGERDTQYF
TRBV3-1,CASSRARTSGQETQYF
TRBV3-1,CASSQERTLYNEQFF
TRBV7-9,CASSPRGGLLSYEQYF